The next 32 T cell receptor beta chains were all read from a single sample in a study of OX40 agonist ivuxolimab in advanced cancers. Libraries came from the immunoSEQ multiplex PCR assay. TCRdb took over this immuneACCESS table, retaining in-frame rearrangements with V and J assigned. Such tables are incomplete; in checked studies, under half of the missing clones stem from an unresolved V gene, and the remainder is unexplained. This sample is represented by more than 45,000 clones; around four fifths of them were singletons. Clones ranked in the top ten supply approximately 3.1% of the sample. The sequenced sample was CD4+ or CD8+ T cells sorted from blood, obtained in a trial of the OX40 agonist ivuxolimab. These receptors came from an adult with an advanced solid tumor such as melanoma, head and neck, liver or kidney cancer.

The gene calls are TRBV27 and TRBJ2-3; D is ambiguous. Germline V gene lookup returns CDR1 MNHEY and CDR2 SMNVEV (reference sequence). CDR3 length equals 13 residues. V was trimmed by 5 bases and J by 5 bases, leaving 11 bases between them. The CDR3 spells CASSPQLGDTQYF. In nucleotides, the CDR3 is TGTGCCAGCAGTCCCCAACTGGGAGATACGCAGTATTTT.

This clone was counted between two and nine times. The V call is TRBV28, the J call TRBJ1-2; D is unclear. Trimming shortened V by 1 base and J by 7 bases, and 13 bases separated the two germline ends. The CDR3 has 14 residues. CDR1 is MDHEN and CDR2 is SYDVKM in the germline V gene. The CDR3 spells CASSLLEVSGGYTF. The CDR3 coding sequence is TGTGCCAGCAGTTTATTAGAGGTTTCGGGTGGCTACACCTTC.

The gene calls are TRBV5-6 and TRBJ1-2; no firm D call. Germline V gene data show CDR1 as SGHDT and CDR2 as YYEEEE. The CDR3 covers 12 residues. Trimming took 4 bases from V and 5 from J, leaving 9 bases between them. CDR3 in DNA: TGTGCCAGCAGCCCTGGCCCGTATGGCTACACCTTC. It is translated as CASSPGPYGYTF.

In regard to this clone: In the same sample, other DNA sequences code for this CDR3. The V call is TRBV28, the J call TRBJ1-5; D remains ambiguous. The germline V gene has CDR1 MDHEN and CDR2 SYDVKM. CDR3 length: 11 amino acids. Trimming pared 2 bases from V and 4 bases from J, leaving 0 bases between. CDR3 in amino acids: CASSLNQPQHF. Written as DNA, the CDR3 is TGTGCCAGCAGTTTAAATCAGCCCCAGCATTTT.

The CDR3 DNA reads TGTGCCAGCCACTCCGGGGGTGAAGAGACCCAGTACTTC. This codes for CASHSGGEETQYF. This chain uses TRBV7-9 with TRBJ2-5; tentative D call: TRBD2 (6 bases). V lost 8 bases and J 3 bases, leaving 13 bases between the germline ends. CDR1 and CDR2 from the germline V gene are SEHNR and FQNEAQ (reference sequence). The CDR3 loop spans 13 amino acids.

The V and J genes are TRBV28 and TRBJ2-7; TRBD2 matches 10 bases. The CDR3 sequence is 14 residues long. V lost 6 bases, J lost 5 bases, and 7 bases stayed unmatched. Germline CDR1 and CDR2: MDHEN and SYDVKM. The chain's CDR3 is CASSSSGGLDEQYF. CDR3 bases: TGTGCCAGCAGCTCTAGCGGGGGTCTTGACGAGCAGTACTTC.

This clone is a singleton in its sample. V and J are TRBV15 and TRBJ1-5, with 7 bases fitting TRBD1. Looked up from germline, CDR1 is LNHNV and CDR2 is YYDKDF (reference sequence). The J segment lost 5 bases and the V segment lost 1 base, leaving 11 bases of the junction unmatched. This CDR3 spans 17 amino acids. The CDR3 sequence is CATSRAPGQWMDQPQHF. CDR3 nucleotide sequence: TGTGCCACCAGCAGAGCGCCGGGACAGTGGATGGATCAGCCCCAGCATTTT. The full variable domain, completed using reference TRBV15 and TRBJ1-5, is DAMVIQNPRYQVTQFGKPVTLSCSQTLNHNVMYWYQQKSSQAPKLLFHYYDKDFNNEADTPDNFQSRRPNTSFCFLDIRSPGLGDTAMYLCATSRAPGQWMDQPQHFGDGTRLSIL.

The chain uses TRBV18 and TRBJ2-3, with D unclear. This CDR3 region has 14 residues. The germline gives CDR1 KGHSH, CDR2 LQKENI. V was shortened by 1 base and J by 4 bases, with 9 bases between the two germline ends. The CDR3 nucleotides are TGTGCCAGCTCACCACAATCGGGTTCAGATACGCAGTATTTT. This codes for CASSPQSGSDTQYF.

Comments on this clone: The same CDR3 can be traced to other DNA sequences in this sample. The chain uses TRBV20-1 and TRBJ2-5; D remains ambiguous. Trimming took 3 bases from V and 1 from J, leaving 0 bases between them. This CDR3 is built from 10 residues. Germline values: CDR1 DFQATT, CDR2 SNEGSKA (reference sequence). CDR3 nucleotides: TGCAGTGCTAGCCAAGAGACCCAGTACTTC. This translates into CSASQETQYF.

This rearrangement joins TRBV6-6 to TRBJ2-2, with D uncertain. CDR1 is MNHNY and CDR2 is SVGAGI in the germline V gene (reference sequence). Trimming removed 6 bases at V and 0 bases at J, with 11 bases between. The CDR3 is 15 residues long. Written as DNA, the CDR3 is TGTGCCAGCAGGGAACACGGATCGAACACCGGGGAGCTGTTTTTT. This sequence encodes CASREHGSNTGELFF.

The rearrangement uses TRBV6-1 and TRBJ2-7; TRBD1 aligns across 9 bases. Germline CDR1 MNHNS, CDR2 SASEGT. This CDR3 spans 14 amino acids. The ends lost 6 bases at V and 5 bases at J; junction bases unmatched: 8. The CDR3 region is CASRSPGQGNEQYF. The CDR3 DNA is TGTGCCAGCAGGTCTCCGGGACAGGGAAACGAGCAGTACTTC.

The table lists this clone with a few counts. J is TRBJ2-5 and V is TRBV11-2; D might be TRBD1 or TRBD2, each matching 6 bases. Trimming took 2 bases from V and 5 from J, leaving 12 bases between them. The CDR3 contains 14 residues. The germline gives CDR1 SGHAT, CDR2 FQNNGV. This CDR3 is CASSLFGGGETQYF. For the CDR3, the DNA is TGTGCCAGCAGCTTATTCGGGGGCGGGGAGACCCAGTACTTC.

This clone came up a few times. The V call is TRBV18, the J call TRBJ2-5; 9 nucleotides agree with TRBD1. With 5 bases clipped from V and 2 bases from J, the junction kept 18 bases outside the gene matches. The germline gives CDR1 KGHSH, CDR2 LQKENI. The CDR3 runs 19 residues. The CDR3 nucleotides read TGTGCCAGCTCATTAAACCCTATGGACAGGGGCGTAGGGCAAGAGACCCAGTACTTC. Amino acids: CASSLNPMDRGVGQETQYF.

V gene TRBV30 combines with J gene TRBJ1-5; no clear D. Germline CDR1 and CDR2: GTSNPN and SVGIG (reference sequence). The ends were cut back, 1 base at V and 6 bases at J, with 13 bases in the middle. The CDR3 runs to 14 residues. The CDR3 protein is CAWSDKGFSQPQHF. CDR3 DNA sequence: TGTGCCTGGAGTGATAAGGGTTTTAGTCAGCCCCAGCATTTT.

This rearrangement joins TRBV11-3 to TRBJ2-7; the D gene is possibly TRBD1 (6 bases). Germline values: CDR1 SGHNT, CDR2 YENEEA. V lost 3 bases to trimming and J lost 5 bases, with 14 bases between them. CDR3 length: 14 amino acids. CDR3 protein: CASSFGAGANEQYF. The CDR3 DNA is TGTGCCAGCAGCTTCGGTGCAGGGGCTAACGAGCAGTACTTC.

This rearrangement joins TRBV7-9 to TRBJ1-5; D remains ambiguous. V gave up 1 base and J gave up 11 bases, with 12 bases separating them. Germline CDR1 SEHNR, CDR2 FQNEAQ (reference sequence). This CDR3 comprises 13 residues. The CDR3, as DNA: TGTGCCAGCAGCTTAGTGGGGTCCCGCGCCCAGCATTTT. This gives the protein CASSLVGSRAQHF.

The CDR3 region has the DNA TGTGCCAGCAGTCCCATAACCGGGACAGGGGATCAGCCCCAGCATTTT. Its protein product is CASSPITGTGDQPQHF. The V and J genes are TRBV28 and TRBJ1-5, with TRBD1 matching 10 bases. CDR3 size: 16 residues. Germline V gene sequence: CDR1 MDHEN, CDR2 SYDVKM. The junction had 9 bases not matched to a gene; V was cut back by 5 bases and J by 5 bases.

The V and J genes are TRBV6-6 and TRBJ2-3; 9 nucleotides line up with TRBD1. Looked up from germline, CDR1 is MNHNY and CDR2 is SVGAGI (reference sequence). CDR3 size: 15 residues. The V segment lost 6 bases and the J segment 4 bases; nucleotides outside the gene matches: 8. The chain's CDR3 is CASRVQGAGSDTQYF. In nucleotides, the CDR3 is TGTGCCAGCAGGGTACAGGGGGCTGGGTCAGATACGCAGTATTTT.

This sequence joins TRBV27 and TRBJ1-2; no clear D gene. The V end was cut by 6 bases, the J end by 5 bases, with 13 bases between. The CDR3 runs to 13 residues. Germline V gene sequence: CDR1 MNHEY, CDR2 SMNVEV (reference sequence). This CDR3 is CASRKDREYGYTF. In DNA form, the CDR3 reads TGTGCCAGCAGAAAAGACCGGGAATATGGCTACACCTTC.

V usage is TRBV6-1 and J usage is TRBJ1-5; 8 positions match TRBD1. The ends lost 6 bases at V and 5 bases at J; junction bases unmatched: 6. The CDR3 has 14 amino acids. Germline CDR1 and CDR2: MNHNS and SASEGT. The DNA for the CDR3 is TGTGCCAGCAGCGCGGACAGGGTGGATCAGCCCCAGCATTTT. Translation: CASSADRVDQPQHF.

J is TRBJ2-5 and V is TRBV15; possible D gene TRBD1, 5 bases. Trimming took off 0 bases at V and 1 base at J, with 9 bases between the two ends. The CDR3 loop spans 15 amino acids. Germline CDR1 reads LNHNV; CDR2 reads YYDKDF (reference sequence). Here the CDR3 reads CATSRDQGPQETQYF. CDR3 DNA sequence: TGTGCCACCAGCAGAGATCAGGGCCCCCAAGAGACCCAGTACTTC.

The genes are TRBV30 and TRBJ2-1; the D gene could be TRBD1 or TRBD2 (5 bases each). The CDR3 contains 13 residues. V was shortened by 3 bases and J by 13 bases, with 19 bases between the two germline ends. CDR1 is GTSNPN and CDR2 is SVGIG in the germline V gene (reference sequence). CDR3 DNA: TGTGCCTGGAGCGAGGGGCAGGGCGTGGGACAGTTCTTC. This translates into CAWSEGQGVGQFF.

The genes are TRBV30 and TRBJ1-2, with D tentatively TRBD1 (5 bases). This CDR3 has 13 residues. Trimming pared 5 bases from V and 8 bases from J, leaving 18 bases between. Germline values: CDR1 GTSNPN, CDR2 SVGIG (reference sequence). CDR3 amino acids: CAWRQRSLLGYTF. The CDR3 bases are TGTGCCTGGCGACAGAGATCCCTGCTAGGCTACACCTTC.

This chain links TRBV18 with TRBJ2-1; TRBD2 is a possible D gene (5 bases). Germline V CDR1 and CDR2: KGHSH, LQKENI. The CDR3 extends over 13 amino acids. Trimming pared 8 bases from V and 8 bases from J, leaving 16 bases between. CDR3 bases: TGTGCCAGCCAGCGGCGATTAGCCGATGAGCAGTTCTTC. It is translated as CASQRRLADEQFF.

The rearrangement uses TRBV11-2 and TRBJ2-1; 10 nucleotides line up with TRBD2. CDR3 length equals 15 residues. The V and J ends lost 4 bases and 4 bases, in that order; junction bases with no gene match: 4. CDR1 SGHAT and CDR2 FQNNGV come from the germline V gene. This CDR3 reads CASSSPAGGYNEQFF. CDR3 DNA: TGTGCCAGCAGCTCGCCAGCGGGGGGGTACAATGAGCAGTTCTTC. Full variable domain (outside the CDR3, taken from reference TRBV11-2 and TRBJ2-1): EAGVAQSPRYKIIEKRQSVAFWCNPISGHATLYWYQQILGQGPKLLIQFQNNGVVDDSQLPKDRFSAERLKGVDSTLKIQPAKLEDSAVYLCASSSPAGGYNEQFFGPGTRLTVL.

The chain links TRBV7-6 to TRBJ2-2, with 11 nucleotides matching TRBD1. Trimming at V came to 5 bases and at J to 6 bases, leaving 8 bases not matched to a gene. CDR1 is SGHVS, CDR2 FNYEAQ, per germline. CDR3 length: 16 amino acids. The CDR3: CASSLRTGGYAGELFF. The DNA of the CDR3 is TGTGCCAGCAGCCTCCGGACAGGGGGCTACGCCGGGGAGCTGTTTTTT.

The chain is built from TRBV10-3 and TRBJ1-2, with D possibly matching TRBD1 (5 bases). CDR3 size: 14 residues. V was shortened by 6 bases and J by 8 bases, with 19 bases between the two germline ends. Germline CDR1 ENHRY, CDR2 SYGVKD. CDR3 nucleotide sequence: TGTGCCATCAGGCGGGACGTTGGGTCCTCCGGCTACACCTTC. Residues: CAIRRDVGSSGYTF.

The chain links TRBV7-9 to TRBJ2-3; TRBD1 might be the D (6 bases). V shed 4 bases and J shed 9 bases, with 11 bases lying between them. In germline, CDR1 is SEHNR, CDR2 FQNEAQ (reference sequence). This CDR3 has 12 amino acids. CDR3 coding DNA: TGTGCCAGCAGCTCAGGACAGAGAACGCAGTATTTT. Its protein is CASSSGQRTQYF.

J is TRBJ2-5 and V is TRBV6-9; maybe TRBD2 (6 bases). This CDR3 comprises 14 residues. V lost 8 bases, J lost 2 bases, and 15 bases lay in between. Germline assignment: CDR1 MNHGY and CDR2 SVAAGI. CDR3 residues: CASAPRGGQETQYF. The CDR3 region has the DNA TGTGCCAGCGCGCCGAGGGGAGGACAAGAGACCCAGTACTTC.

V gene TRBV30 combines with J gene TRBJ2-6; D gene ambiguous. Germline-derived CDR1 and CDR2 are GTSNPN and SVGIG (reference sequence). V lost 4 bases and J 0 bases, leaving 7 bases between the germline ends. This CDR3 is 14 amino acids long. For the CDR3, the DNA is TGTGCCTGGACGGTTGACTCTGGGGCCAACGTCCTGACTTTC. Translating gives CAWTVDSGANVLTF.

V usage is TRBV15 and J usage is TRBJ2-6, with TRBD1 matching 7 bases. This CDR3 comprises 15 residues. Per germline, CDR1 LNHNV and CDR2 YYDKDF (reference sequence). After removal of 8 bases from V and 4 bases from J, the junction contained 8 bases not matched to a gene. CDR3 nucleotides: TGTGCCACCCAACTCGACAGGGTAGGGGCCAACGTCCTGACTTTC. Amino acid sequence: CATQLDRVGANVLTF.

The V gene is TRBV5-1, the J gene TRBJ2-2, with D perhaps matching TRBD1 (5 bases). This CDR3 region has 15 residues. Trimming took off 1 base at V and 6 bases at J, with 13 bases between the two ends. Germline V gene lookup returns CDR1 SGHRS and CDR2 YFSETQ. CDR3 sequence (DNA): TGCGCCAGCAGCTTGAGGGGCCCCCATTCCGGGGAGCTGTTTTTT. As protein: CASSLRGPHSGELFF.